Listed below are T cell receptor beta chains from one sample, sequenced in a study of response to subunit inactivated influenza vaccine. MiXCR, applied by TCRdb to the RT-PCR reads, yields one record per CDR3 protein. The table shows about 570,000 distinct CDR3 sequences, with around 11% occurring only once. These data are also associated with another study on T cells expressing NK-cell markers.

The sample in question was PBMCs from blood, obtained on the day of vaccination. Receptors originate from a man in his forties or fifties who received an inactivated influenza vaccine. Both conserved end residues are part of each CDR3. D genes are given only for firm matches. A clone size is listed for some rows: how often the clone was seen (once, few, many), or a class if it is expanded.

DNA	CDR3	J	D	size	V
TGTGCCAGCAGTTACACCGCAGGGGGGAACGACGAGCAGTACTTC	CASSYTAGGNDEQYF	TRBJ2-7	NA	few	TRBV6-2/TRBV6-3
TGTGCCAGCAGCTTCGGCCGGGGCCTAGCGGGTCATAACGAGCAGTACTTC	CASSFGRGLAGHNEQYF	TRBJ2-7	TRBD2	NA	TRBV12-3/TRBV12-4
TGTGCCACCAGCAGCGAACAGGGGTCTGGGGCCAACGTCCTGACTTTC	CATSSEQGSGANVLTF	TRBJ2-6	TRBD1	NA	TRBV15
TGTGCCAGCAGCTTAGTCTCAGGGCTCGGAACTGAAGCTTTCTTT	CASSLVSGLGTEAFF	TRBJ1-1	NA	few	TRBV7-2
TGCAGTGCTAGGGGGACTAGCGGGAACCACAATGAGCAGTTCTTC	CSARGTSGNHNEQFF	TRBJ2-1	TRBD2	NA	TRBV20-1
TGCGCCAGCAGCCCGGCGGGACAGATCCCCATTAATTCACCCCTCCACTTT	CASSPAGQIPINSPLHF	TRBJ1-6	TRBD1	NA	TRBV5-1
TGTGCCAGCAGTGAAACCGGGACTAGCGGGGCAGGGCAGTTCTTC	CASSETGTSGAGQFF	TRBJ2-1	TRBD2	few	TRBV12-3/TRBV12-4
TGTGCCAGCAGCTTTGACAGGATCACCGAACTGTTTTTT	CASSFDRITELFF	TRBJ1-4	NA	few	TRBV11-2
TGCAGTGCTAGAGATCTCGTGGCTAGCGGGACCACAGATACGCAGTATTTT	CSARDLVASGTTDTQYF	TRBJ2-3	TRBD2	NA	TRBV20-1
TGTGCCAGCACCGTCATGGGGAGCGGGGGGTTATCTGGGGCCAACGTCCTGACTTTC	CASTVMGSGGLSGANVLTF	TRBJ2-6	TRBD2	NA	TRBV11-1
TGTGCCAGCAGCCCGGGATCACAGGGGACCCAGTACTTC	CASSPGSQGTQYF	TRBJ2-5	NA	few	TRBV11-2
TGTGCCAGCAGTTACATGACTAGCTCCTACGAGCAGTACTTC	CASSYMTSSYEQYF	TRBJ2-7	NA	few	TRBV7-8
TGTGCCAGCAGTTTATCCACATTCTACGAGCAGTACTTC	CASSLSTFYEQYF	TRBJ2-7	NA	few	TRBV12-3/TRBV12-4
TGTGCCAGCAGGTTCCTAGGGGGGGCCCTAGATACGCAGTATTTT	CASRFLGGALDTQYF	TRBJ2-3	NA	few	TRBV27
TGTGCCAGCAGGATGGGACTAGCGGGAGTGGAGTTCTTC	CASRMGLAGVEFF	TRBJ2-1	TRBD2	few	TRBV2
TGTGCCAGCAGTGCAGGGCGCGAGACCCAGTACTTC	CASSAGRETQYF	TRBJ2-5	NA	NA	TRBV2
TGCGCCAGCACTTTACGCGTACTAGGGGGAGAGACCCAGTACTTC	CASTLRVLGGETQYF	TRBJ2-5	NA	NA	TRBV5-1
TGTGCCAGCAGCCCGGACTCGACGGCTACGCAGTATTTT	CASSPDSTATQYF	TRBJ2-3	NA	NA	TRBV6-1
TGCGCCAGCAGCCGCGGGAGGGCTGAGCAGTACTTC	CASSRGRAEQYF	TRBJ2-7	TRBD2	NA	TRBV4-3
TGTGCCAGCAGCTCGCTGCTCACAGATACGCAGTATTTT	CASSSLLTDTQYF	TRBJ2-3	NA	few	TRBV9
TGCAGCGTTGGACAAGACAGGATCCGGCAGTACTTC	CSVGQDRIRQYF	TRBJ2-7	NA	many	TRBV29-1
TGCGCCAGCAGCCAAGTCTTGGAACAGGGGGCGTCCACCGGGGAGCTGTTTTTT	CASSQVLEQGASTGELFF	TRBJ2-2	TRBD1	NA	TRBV4-3
TGCAGCGTTGAACGGCAACCCAGCTCTGGAAACACCATATATTTT	CSVERQPSSGNTIYF	TRBJ1-3	NA	NA	TRBV29-1
TGCGCCAGCAGCTTAAGTTGGGCAGGGAACAATGAGCAGTTCTTC	CASSLSWAGNNEQFF	TRBJ2-1	NA	NA	TRBV5-1
TGTGCCAGCAGTAACCGGCTAGGGTCCTACGAGCAGTACTTC	CASSNRLGSYEQYF	TRBJ2-7	NA	many	TRBV12-3/TRBV12-4
TGTGCCAGCAGCTCCCTTAGATCTGTCGGGAGAACCACAGATACGCAGTATTTT	CASSSLRSVGRTTDTQYF	TRBJ2-3	NA	NA	TRBV11-1
TGTGCCAGCAGCATGGACAGTCAAGAGACCCAGTACTTC	CASSMDSQETQYF	TRBJ2-5	NA	few	TRBV7-8
TGTGCCAGCAGCGGGCAGTCGGGAGAGACCCAGTACTTC	CASSGQSGETQYF	TRBJ2-5	NA	few	TRBV7-2
TGCAGCACCTCCGGGGGAGGGCGTTATGAAGCTTTCTTT	CSTSGGGRYEAFF	TRBJ1-1	NA	few	TRBV29-1
TGTGCCAGCTGCCGGGACAGGGGTTACGAGCAGTACTTC	CASCRDRGYEQYF	TRBJ2-7	TRBD1	NA	TRBV12-3/TRBV12-4
TGCAGTGCTACCCGGGCTGCCTACGAGCAGTACTTC	CSATRAAYEQYF	TRBJ2-7	NA	few	TRBV20-1
TGTGCCAGCAGTTACTTTGGTCTGGCAGCCAAGAACACTGAAGCTTTCTTT	CASSYFGLAAKNTEAFF	TRBJ1-1	NA	NA	TRBV6-5
TGTGCCAGCAGTTTATCGCCCTCCTACAATGAGCAGTTCTTC	CASSLSPSYNEQFF	TRBJ2-1	NA	many	TRBV27
TGCGCCAGCAGCGTCGGACAGCGGGAGCAGTTCTTC	CASSVGQREQFF	TRBJ2-1	NA	NA	TRBV5-1
TGTGCCAGCACCAAGGGGGGTTCCTACAACACTGAAGCTTTCTTT	CASTKGGSYNTEAFF	TRBJ1-1	NA	NA	TRBV9
TGTGCCAGCAGTCCCAACAGATACAATGAGCAGTTCTTC	CASSPNRYNEQFF	TRBJ2-1	NA	NA	TRBV12-3/TRBV12-4
TGCAGCGTTGAAGATGACAGGGGCTACGAGCAGTACTTC	CSVEDDRGYEQYF	TRBJ2-7	TRBD1	many	TRBV29-1
TGTGCCACCAGCAGAGGGGACAGTTCGGCAGATACGCAGTATTTT	CATSRGDSSADTQYF	TRBJ2-3	TRBD1	few	TRBV15
TGCGCCAGCAGCTTGTCGTGGGCCGGGCACAATGAGCAGTTCTTC	CASSLSWAGHNEQFF	TRBJ2-1	NA	many	TRBV5-1
TGTGCCAGCAGCCAAGTCTACTGCAGCAATCAGCCCCAGCATTTT	CASSQVYCSNQPQHF	TRBJ1-5	NA	once	TRBV4-2
TGTGCCAGCAGCTTAGGGGGGCAAAGCACTGAAGCTTTCTTT	CASSLGGQSTEAFF	TRBJ1-1	NA	NA	TRBV7-2
TGTGCCAGCAGCCAAGTTGGACAGGTGAACACTGAAGCTTTCTTT	CASSQVGQVNTEAFF	TRBJ1-1	TRBD1	many	TRBV4-2
TGTGCCAGCAGCTTATCGGGACTAGCGAACACCGGGGAGCTGTTTTTT	CASSLSGLANTGELFF	TRBJ2-2	TRBD2	many	TRBV7-2
TGTGCCAGCAGCTCCGTAAGGTTATCGTCCGGGGAGCTGTTTTTT	CASSSVRLSSGELFF	TRBJ2-2	NA	NA	TRBV7-8
TGTGCCAGCAGAAAGACAGGGTACCCCGGGGAGCTGTTTTTT	CASRKTGYPGELFF	TRBJ2-2	TRBD1	few	TRBV6-1
TGTGCCAGTAGTAACGACCCAAGGAGGACAGATACGCAGTATTTT	CASSNDPRRTDTQYF	TRBJ2-3	NA	few	TRBV19
TGTGCCAGCAGTGAAGGGTCTGGGCAGGGGGCGATCGACACTGAAGCTTTCTTT	CASSEGSGQGAIDTEAFF	TRBJ1-1	TRBD1	many	TRBV2
TGTGCCAGCAGTTACAGGGGCTCCTACAATGAGCAGTTCTTC	CASSYRGSYNEQFF	TRBJ2-1	NA	many	TRBV6-5
TGTGCCAGCACTCTAACAGGGGGCGGAAAGACCCAGTACTTC	CASTLTGGGKTQYF	TRBJ2-5	TRBD1	few	TRBV28
TGCAGTGCTACGACACACAAAGAGCAGTTCTTC	CSATTHKEQFF	TRBJ2-1	NA	NA	TRBV20-1
TGTGCCAGCAGCCAAGGGCCCATGTCGGTAGAGCAGTTCTTC	CASSQGPMSVEQFF	TRBJ2-1	NA	few	TRBV3-1
TGTGCCAGCAGTTACTCGAGCCACTTCCAAGAGACCCAGTACTTC	CASSYSSHFQETQYF	TRBJ2-5	NA	NA	TRBV6-5
TGCGCCAGCAGCTTGGCGGGACAGGTAGATAGTGAGCAGTTCTTC	CASSLAGQVDSEQFF	TRBJ2-1	TRBD1	many	TRBV5-1
TGCGCCAGCAGCTTGGCCCGGCAAAACACCGGGGAGCTGTTTTTT	CASSLARQNTGELFF	TRBJ2-2	NA	NA	TRBV5-1
TGTGCCAGCAGATCTGGGGCGGGCAGCTCCTACGAGCAGTACTTC	CASRSGAGSSYEQYF	TRBJ2-7	NA	few	TRBV7-2
TGTGCCAGCAGCTCTAGCGGGGGGTCAGGAGATACGCAGTATTTT	CASSSSGGSGDTQYF	TRBJ2-3	TRBD2	NA	TRBV7-9
TGTGCCAGCAGTCCTATTTACGGGACACCGTCCTACGAGCAGTACTTC	CASSPIYGTPSYEQYF	TRBJ2-7	NA	NA	TRBV27